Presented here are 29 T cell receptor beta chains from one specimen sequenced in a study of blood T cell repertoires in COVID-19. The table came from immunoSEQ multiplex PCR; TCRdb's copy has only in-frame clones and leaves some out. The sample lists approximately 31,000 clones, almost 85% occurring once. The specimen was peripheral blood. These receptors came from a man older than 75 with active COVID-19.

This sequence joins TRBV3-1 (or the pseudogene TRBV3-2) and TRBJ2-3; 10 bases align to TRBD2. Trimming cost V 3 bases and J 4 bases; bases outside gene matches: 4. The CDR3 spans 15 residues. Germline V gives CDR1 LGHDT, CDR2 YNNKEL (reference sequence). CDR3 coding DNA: TGTGCCAGCAGCCACATGGGACTAGCGCCAGATACGCAGTATTTT. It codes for CASSHMGLAPDTQYF.

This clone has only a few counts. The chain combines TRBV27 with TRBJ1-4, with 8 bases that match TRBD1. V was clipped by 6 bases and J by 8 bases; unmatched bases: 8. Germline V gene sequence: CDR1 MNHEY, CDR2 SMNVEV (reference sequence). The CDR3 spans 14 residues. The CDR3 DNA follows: TGTGCCAGCAGACTCCAGGGGGCGGGGGAAAAACTGTTTTTT. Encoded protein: CASRLQGAGEKLFF.

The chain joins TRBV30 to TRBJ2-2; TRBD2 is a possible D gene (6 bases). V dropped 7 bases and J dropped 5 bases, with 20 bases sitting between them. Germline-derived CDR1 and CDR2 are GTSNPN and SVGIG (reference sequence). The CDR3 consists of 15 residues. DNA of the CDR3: TGTGCCTCGTCGGGACTTCCCTCGGGGACCGGGGAGCTGTTTTTT. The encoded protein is CASSGLPSGTGELFF.

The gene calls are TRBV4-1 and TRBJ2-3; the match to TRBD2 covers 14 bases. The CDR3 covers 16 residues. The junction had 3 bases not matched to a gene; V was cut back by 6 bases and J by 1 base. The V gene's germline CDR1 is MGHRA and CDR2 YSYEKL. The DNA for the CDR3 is TGCGCCAGCAGACAGGGACTAGCGGGGGGCACAGATACGCAGTATTTT. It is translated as CASRQGLAGGTDTQYF.

Here the CDR3 reads CASSSTRDSYEQYF. CDR3 sequence (DNA): TGTGCCAGCAGCTCGACCCGGGACAGTTACGAGCAGTACTTC. This chain joins TRBV5-4 and TRBJ2-7; TRBD1 agrees at 7 bases. CDR3 length: 14 residues. V gave up 3 bases and J gave up 4 bases; unmatched junction bases: 7. Germline V gene data show CDR1 as SGHNT and CDR2 as YYREEE (reference sequence).

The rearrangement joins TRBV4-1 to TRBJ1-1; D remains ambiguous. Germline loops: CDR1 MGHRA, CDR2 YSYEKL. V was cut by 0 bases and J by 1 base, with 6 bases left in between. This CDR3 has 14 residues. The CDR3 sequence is CASSQDLGNTEAFF. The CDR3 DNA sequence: TGCGCCAGCAGCCAAGACCTCGGGAACACTGAAGCTTTCTTT.

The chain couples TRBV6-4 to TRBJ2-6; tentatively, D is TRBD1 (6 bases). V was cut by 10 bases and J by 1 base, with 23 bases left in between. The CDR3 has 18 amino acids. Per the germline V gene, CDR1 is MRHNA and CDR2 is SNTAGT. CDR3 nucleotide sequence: TGTGCCATCCCATTCCTGGGACACGGAAGATCTGGGGCCAACGTCCTGACTTTC. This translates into CAIPFLGHGRSGANVLTF.

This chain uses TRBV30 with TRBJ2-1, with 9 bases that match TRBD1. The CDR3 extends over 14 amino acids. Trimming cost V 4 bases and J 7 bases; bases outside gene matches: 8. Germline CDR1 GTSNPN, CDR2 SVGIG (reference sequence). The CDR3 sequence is CAWNRGQRGNEQFF. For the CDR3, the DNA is TGTGCCTGGAACAGGGGGCAAAGAGGTAATGAGCAGTTCTTC.

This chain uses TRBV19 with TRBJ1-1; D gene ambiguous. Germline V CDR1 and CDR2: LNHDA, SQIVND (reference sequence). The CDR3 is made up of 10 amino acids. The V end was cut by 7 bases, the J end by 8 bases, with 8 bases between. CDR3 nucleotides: TGTGCCAGTATTGGGCCCGAAGCTTTCTTT. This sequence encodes CASIGPEAFF. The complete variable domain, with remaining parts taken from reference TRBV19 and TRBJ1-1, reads DGGITQSPKYLFRKEGQNVTLSCEQNLNHDAMYWYRQDPGQGLRLIYYSQIVNDFQKGDIAEGYSVSREKKESFPLTVTSAQKNPTAFYLCASIGPEAFFGQGTRLTVV.

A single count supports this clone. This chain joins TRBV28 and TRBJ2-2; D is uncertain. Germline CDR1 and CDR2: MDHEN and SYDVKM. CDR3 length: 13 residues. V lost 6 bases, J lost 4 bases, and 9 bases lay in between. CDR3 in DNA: TGTGCCAGCAGCCCACACAGCACCGGGGAGCTGTTTTTT. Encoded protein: CASSPHSTGELFF.

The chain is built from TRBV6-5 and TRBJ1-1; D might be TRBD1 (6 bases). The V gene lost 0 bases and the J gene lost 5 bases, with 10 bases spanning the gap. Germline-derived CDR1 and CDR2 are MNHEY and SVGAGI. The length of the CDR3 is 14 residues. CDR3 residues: CASSYSQGKTEAFF. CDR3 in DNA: TGTGCCAGCAGTTACTCACAGGGAAAGACTGAAGCTTTCTTT.

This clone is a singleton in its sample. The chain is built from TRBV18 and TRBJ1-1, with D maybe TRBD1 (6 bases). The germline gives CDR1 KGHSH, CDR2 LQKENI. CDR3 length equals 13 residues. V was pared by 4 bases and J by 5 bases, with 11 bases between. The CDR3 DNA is TGTGCCAGCTCACTACAGGGTAGGACTGAAGCTTTCTTT. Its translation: CASSLQGRTEAFF.

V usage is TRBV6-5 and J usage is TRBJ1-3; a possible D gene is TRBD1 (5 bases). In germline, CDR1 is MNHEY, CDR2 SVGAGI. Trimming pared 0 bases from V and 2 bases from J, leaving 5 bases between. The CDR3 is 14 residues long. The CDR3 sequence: CASSYSGAGNTIYF. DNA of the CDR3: TGTGCCAGCAGTTACTCAGGGGCTGGAAACACCATATATTTT.

The CDR3 is CASGTGGVQLFF. The CDR3 DNA follows: TGCGCCAGTGGGACAGGGGGCGTACAACTGTTTTTT. The J gene is TRBJ1-4, the V gene TRBV10-2; 12 bases agree with TRBD1. CDR1 and CDR2 from the germline V gene are WSHSY and SAAADI. The CDR3 sequence is 12 residues long. V lost 9 bases, J lost 12 bases, and 5 bases stayed unmatched.

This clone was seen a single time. Here the CDR3 reads CASSPVGRGETQYF. In DNA, the CDR3 is TGTGCCAGCTCACCAGTAGGAAGGGGGGAGACCCAGTACTTC. The V and J genes are TRBV18 and TRBJ2-5; D possibly corresponds to TRBD1 (6 bases). The CDR3 covers 14 residues. In germline, CDR1 is KGHSH, CDR2 LQKENI. V lost 2 bases and J lost 5, with 12 bases in between.

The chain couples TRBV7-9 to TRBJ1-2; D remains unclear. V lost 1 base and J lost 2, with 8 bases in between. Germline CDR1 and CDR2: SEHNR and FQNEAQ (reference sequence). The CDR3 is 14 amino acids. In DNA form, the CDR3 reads TGTGCCAGCAGCTTAGGAAACGGGAACTATGGCTACACCTTC. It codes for CASSLGNGNYGYTF.

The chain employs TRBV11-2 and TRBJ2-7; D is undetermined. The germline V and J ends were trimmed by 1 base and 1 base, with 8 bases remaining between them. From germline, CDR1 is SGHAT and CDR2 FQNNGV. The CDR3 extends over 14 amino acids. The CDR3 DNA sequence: TGTGCCAGCAGCTTAGGGGCTTCGTCCTACGAGCAGTACTTC. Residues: CASSLGASSYEQYF.

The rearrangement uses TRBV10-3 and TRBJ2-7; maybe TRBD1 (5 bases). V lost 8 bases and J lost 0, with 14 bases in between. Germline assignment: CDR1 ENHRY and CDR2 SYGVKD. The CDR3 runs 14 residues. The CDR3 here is CAIRDRAVSYEQYF. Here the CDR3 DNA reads TGTGCCATCCGAGACAGAGCTGTCTCCTACGAGCAGTACTTC.

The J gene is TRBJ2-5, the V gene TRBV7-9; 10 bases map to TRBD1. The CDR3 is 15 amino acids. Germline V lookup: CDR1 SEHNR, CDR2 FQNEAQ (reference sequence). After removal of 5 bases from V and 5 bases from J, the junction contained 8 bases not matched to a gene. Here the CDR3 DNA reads TGTGCCAGCAGCCTTGGGGACAGGGGAGGCGAGACCCAGTACTTC. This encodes CASSLGDRGGETQYF.

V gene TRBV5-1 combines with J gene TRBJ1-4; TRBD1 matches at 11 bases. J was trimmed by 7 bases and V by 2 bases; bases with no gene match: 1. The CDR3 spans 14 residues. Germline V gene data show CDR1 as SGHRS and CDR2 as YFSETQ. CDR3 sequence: CASSLGTGGEKLFF. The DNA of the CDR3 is TGCGCCAGCAGCTTAGGGACAGGGGGTGAAAAACTGTTTTTT.

The CDR3 region is CASSTGLADTDTQYF. DNA of the CDR3: TGTGCCAGCAGTACGGGACTAGCGGACACAGATACGCAGTATTTT. The gene calls are TRBV6-5 and TRBJ2-3, with 11 bases matching TRBD2. Per germline, CDR1 MNHEY and CDR2 SVGAGI. Trimming took 5 bases from V and 2 from J; bases not matched to a gene: 3. The CDR3 length is 15 residues.

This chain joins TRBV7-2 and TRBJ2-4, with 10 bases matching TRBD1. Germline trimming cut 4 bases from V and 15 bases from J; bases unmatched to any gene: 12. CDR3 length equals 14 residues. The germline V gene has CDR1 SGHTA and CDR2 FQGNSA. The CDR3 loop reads CASSSTLDRGWGYF. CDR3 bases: TGTGCCAGCAGCTCTACCCTGGACAGGGGGTGGGGGTACTTC.

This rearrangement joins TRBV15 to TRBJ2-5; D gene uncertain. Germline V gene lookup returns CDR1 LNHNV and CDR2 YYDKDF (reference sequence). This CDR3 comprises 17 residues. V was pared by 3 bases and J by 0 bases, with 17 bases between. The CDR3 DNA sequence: TGTGCCACCAGCAGCATCCGGGTCACCGATTACCAAGAGACCCAGTACTTC. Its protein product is CATSSIRVTDYQETQYF.

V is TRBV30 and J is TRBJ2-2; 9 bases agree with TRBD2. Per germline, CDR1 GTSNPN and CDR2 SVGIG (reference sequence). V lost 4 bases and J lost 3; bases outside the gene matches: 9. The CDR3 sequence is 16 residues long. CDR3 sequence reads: CAWIRAGTSYTGELFF. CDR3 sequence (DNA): TGTGCCTGGATACGAGCCGGGACTAGCTACACCGGGGAGCTGTTTTTT.

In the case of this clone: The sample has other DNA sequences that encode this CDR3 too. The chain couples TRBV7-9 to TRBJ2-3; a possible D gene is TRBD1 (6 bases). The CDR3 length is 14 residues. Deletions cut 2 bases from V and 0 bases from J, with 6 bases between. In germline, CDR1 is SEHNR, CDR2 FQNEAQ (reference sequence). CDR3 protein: CASSLQGSTDTQYF. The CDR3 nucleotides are TGTGCCAGCAGCTTACAGGGGAGCACAGATACGCAGTATTTT.

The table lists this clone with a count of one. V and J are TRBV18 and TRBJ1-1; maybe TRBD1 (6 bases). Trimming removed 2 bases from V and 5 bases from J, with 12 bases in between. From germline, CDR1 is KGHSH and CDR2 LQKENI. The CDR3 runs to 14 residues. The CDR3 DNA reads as TGTGCCAGCTCACCAGACAGGACCTCAACTGAAGCTTTCTTT. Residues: CASSPDRTSTEAFF.

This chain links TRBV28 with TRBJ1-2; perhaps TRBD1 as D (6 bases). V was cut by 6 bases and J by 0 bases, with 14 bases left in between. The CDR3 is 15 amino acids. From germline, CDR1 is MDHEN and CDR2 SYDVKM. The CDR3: CASRSNGQPNYGYTF. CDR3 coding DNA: TGTGCCAGCAGGTCGAATGGACAGCCTAACTATGGCTACACCTTC.

The CDR3 loop is CASSRTSGGTPDTQYF. DNA for the CDR3: TGTGCCAGCAGCCGAACTAGCGGGGGTACTCCAGATACGCAGTATTTT. The chain joins TRBV11-2 to TRBJ2-3; 11 nucleotides agree with TRBD2. V lost 5 bases, J lost 4 bases, and 8 bases stayed unmatched. In germline, CDR1 is SGHAT, CDR2 FQNNGV. This CDR3 region has 16 residues.

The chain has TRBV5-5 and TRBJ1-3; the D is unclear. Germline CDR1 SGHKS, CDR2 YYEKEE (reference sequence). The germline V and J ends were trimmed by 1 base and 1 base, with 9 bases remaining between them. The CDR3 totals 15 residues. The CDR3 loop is CASSLTVSSGNTIYF. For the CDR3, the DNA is TGTGCCAGCAGCTTGACAGTATCTTCTGGAAACACCATATATTTT.